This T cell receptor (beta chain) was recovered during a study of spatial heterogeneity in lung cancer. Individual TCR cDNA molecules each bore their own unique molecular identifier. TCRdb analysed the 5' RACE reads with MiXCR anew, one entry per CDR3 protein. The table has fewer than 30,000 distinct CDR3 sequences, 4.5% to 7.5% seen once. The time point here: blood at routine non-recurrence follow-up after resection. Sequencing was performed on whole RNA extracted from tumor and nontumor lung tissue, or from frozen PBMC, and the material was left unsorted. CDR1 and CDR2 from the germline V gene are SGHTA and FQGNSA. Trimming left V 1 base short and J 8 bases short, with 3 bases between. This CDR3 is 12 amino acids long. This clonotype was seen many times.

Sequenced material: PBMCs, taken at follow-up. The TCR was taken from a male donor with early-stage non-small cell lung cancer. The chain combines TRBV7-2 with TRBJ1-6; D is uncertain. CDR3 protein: CASSLDDSPLHF. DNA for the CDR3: TGTGCCAGCAGCTTAGACGATTCACCCCTCCACTTT.